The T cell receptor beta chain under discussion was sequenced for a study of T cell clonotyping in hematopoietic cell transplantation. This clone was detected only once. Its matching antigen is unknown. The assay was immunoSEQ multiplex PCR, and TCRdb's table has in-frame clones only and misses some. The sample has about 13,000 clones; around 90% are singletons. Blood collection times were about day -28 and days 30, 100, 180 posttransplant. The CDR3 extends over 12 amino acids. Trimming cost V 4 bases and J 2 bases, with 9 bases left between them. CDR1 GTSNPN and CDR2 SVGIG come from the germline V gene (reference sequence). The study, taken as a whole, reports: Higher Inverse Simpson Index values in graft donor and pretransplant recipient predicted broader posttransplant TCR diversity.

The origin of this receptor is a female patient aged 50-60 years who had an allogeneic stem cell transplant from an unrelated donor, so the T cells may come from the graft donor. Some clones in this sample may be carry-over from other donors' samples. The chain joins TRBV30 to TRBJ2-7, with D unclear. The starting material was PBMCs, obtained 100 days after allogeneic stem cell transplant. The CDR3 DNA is TGTGCCTGGACCAAAGCAACCTACGAGCAGTACTTC. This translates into CAWTKATYEQYF.